Listed here are 30 T cell receptor beta chains from one sample, sequenced in a study of Graves' ophthalmopathy and Graves' hyperthyroidism (dated by TCRdb to the late 2010s). The sample was run on an Illumina HiSeq 2000. For repertoire sequencing, TCR beta CDR3 regions were amplified from RNA transcripts. The first round of RT-PCR was done with HTBI primers and the Qiagen OneStep RT-PCR kit, and was followed by a second round of multiplex PCR, then size selection and purification. Through fastp at Q25 and MiXCR, TCRdb rebuilt clones from the public reads, retaining in-frame beta chains. Entries that share a CDR3 protein sequence are merged under the most common genes and DNA. A total of around 590,000 distinct CDR3 sequences appear in this sample, less than 40% of them only once. The top ten clones comprise 4% to 5% of the sample. Input material: peripheral blood or thyroid tissue (not recorded which). The receptor set was obtained from an adult man with Graves' hyperthyroidism.

This clonotype was seen repeatedly, ten times or more. The chain is built from TRBV12-3 or TRBV12-4 and TRBJ1-5, with TRBD1 identical over 12 bases. The CDR3 is 16 amino acids. J was trimmed by 2 bases and V by 5 bases; bases with no gene match: 4. CDR3 nucleotides: TGTGCCAGCAGTCTCGGGACAGGGGGCGGCAATCAGCCCCAGCATTTT. This encodes CASSLGTGGGNQPQHF.

As concerns this clonotype: An end of the junction differs from the germline gene, which may be a read error. The genes are TRBV7-8 and TRBJ2-6; D perhaps matches TRBD1 (5 bases). The length of the CDR3 is 15 residues. The germline CDR1 and CDR2 sequences are SGHVS and FQNEAQ. The CDR3 region is CASSLAVSGANALTF. The DNA of the CDR3 is TGTGCCAGCAGCTTAGCGGTCTCTGGGGCCAACGCCCTGACTTTC.

This clonotype was counted only a few times. The CDR3, as DNA: TGTGCCAGCAGCCAGGGGACAGGGGTTGAAAAACTGTTTTTT. It codes for CASSQGTGVEKLFF. The rearrangement uses TRBV3-1 and TRBJ1-4, with 10 bases identical to TRBD1. Germline V gene sequence: CDR1 LGHDT, CDR2 YNNKEL (reference sequence). The CDR3 length is 14 residues. Trimming removed 3 bases from V and 7 bases from J; junction bases left unmatched: 2.

This clonotype was recorded once. V is TRBV7-9 and J is TRBJ2-7; 8 positions match TRBD2. The CDR3 consists of 15 residues. Trimming cost V 5 bases and J 6 bases; bases outside gene matches: 12. Germline V CDR1 and CDR2: SEHNR, FQNEAQ (reference sequence). The CDR3 nucleotides are TGTGCCAGCAGCGCCGCGGGGGGCCATCTGGGCGAGCAGTACTTC. This translates into CASSAAGGHLGEQYF.

About this clonotype itself: One junction end disagrees with the germline gene, perhaps due to a read error. The chain uses TRBV7-8 and TRBJ2-7; TRBD1 matches at 7 bases. CDR1 and CDR2 (germline): SGHVS, FQNEAQ. The CDR3 covers 14 residues. CDR3 sequence reads: CASSLDRDSYEQYF. The CDR3 DNA reads TGTGCCAGTAGCTTAGACAGGGACTCCTACGAGCAGTACTTC.

On this clonotype itself: A much bigger clone sits one base away, suggesting this may be a read error. The chain recombines TRBV7-8 with TRBJ1-1; TRBD1 aligns across 7 bases. Germline V gene lookup returns CDR1 SGHVS and CDR2 FQNEAQ. The V segment lost 1 base and the J segment 6 bases; nucleotides outside the gene matches: 14. The CDR3 loop spans 17 amino acids. CDR3 coding DNA: TGTGCCAGCAGCTTAGAGGTGGCAGGGGGAAAAGGTGCTGAAGCTTTCTTT. This translates into CASSLEVAGGKGAEAFF.

This clonotype was recorded at least ten times. This may come from a read error, since a much larger clone is one base off. The chain links TRBV6-6 to TRBJ2-5; D may be TRBD1 (6 bases). V dropped 6 bases and J dropped 4 bases, with 9 bases sitting between them. Germline V gene data show CDR1 as MNHNY and CDR2 as SVGAGI (reference sequence). This CDR3 contains 12 residues. The CDR3 is CASRVQGETQYF. The CDR3 DNA is TGTGCCAGCAGAGTACAGGGAGAGACCCAGTACTTC.

This clonotype has ten or more counts. J is TRBJ1-1 and V is TRBV4-1, with D possibly matching TRBD1 (5 bases). V lost 0 bases and J lost 4, with 12 bases in between. Germline V lookup: CDR1 MGHRA, CDR2 YSYEKL. The CDR3 totals 15 residues. CDR3 protein: CASSQEENRRTEAFF. As DNA, the CDR3 is TGCGCCAGCAGCCAAGAGGAAAACAGGCGCACTGAAGCTTTCTTT.

The chain uses TRBV6-1 and TRBJ1-4, with D possibly matching TRBD1 (6 bases). CDR3 length equals 12 residues. Germline assignment: CDR1 MNHNS and CDR2 SASEGT. V dropped 7 bases and J dropped 7 bases, with 10 bases sitting between them. The CDR3 spells CASKRGAEKLFF. The DNA of the CDR3 is TGTGCCAGCAAGCGGGGGGCTGAAAAACTGTTTTTT.

This clonotype has at least ten counts. The rearrangement joins TRBV20-1 to TRBJ2-5; possible D gene TRBD2, 7 bases. V was pared by 5 bases and J by 1 base, with 14 bases between. The CDR3 spans 14 residues. CDR1 is DFQATT and CDR2 is SNEGSKA in the germline V gene (reference sequence). Here the CDR3 DNA reads TGCAGTGCTTGGGGGGGCAGGGGCCAAGAGACCCAGTACTTC. Encoded protein: CSAWGGRGQETQYF.

The CDR3 coding sequence is TGCGCCAGCCCCCCGCGGACCATCTACGAGCAGTACTTC. Translating it yields CASPPRTIYEQYF. The chain couples TRBV10-1 to TRBJ2-7; D not resolved. Per the germline V gene, CDR1 is WNHNN and CDR2 is SYGVQD (reference sequence). The CDR3 extends over 13 amino acids. V was cut by 8 bases and J by 3 bases, with 14 bases left in between.

This clonotype was counted at least ten times. This chain uses TRBV7-9 with TRBJ1-4; 9 bases are a match to TRBD1. In germline, CDR1 is SEHNR, CDR2 FQNEAQ (reference sequence). V dropped 4 bases and J dropped 8; count of bases not matched to a gene: 11. The CDR3 covers 16 residues. CDR3 coding DNA: TGTGCCAGCAGCTCGCGCAAGGACAGGGGAGGGGAAAAACTGTTTTTT. This codes for CASSSRKDRGGEKLFF.

The V and J genes are TRBV28 and TRBJ1-5; D remains unclear. V was shortened by 7 bases and J by 0 bases, with 10 bases between the two germline ends. The CDR3 extends over 14 amino acids. Germline lookup yields CDR1 MDHEN and CDR2 SYDVKM. The CDR3 nucleotides read TGTGCCAGCAACTATGGACTTAGCAATCAGCCCCAGCATTTT. Its translation is CASNYGLSNQPQHF.

In its sample, this clonotype was seen a few times. Germline and junction disagree at one end, which may indicate a read error. The chain links TRBV28 to TRBJ2-7; 7 bases fit TRBD2. From germline, CDR1 is MDHEN and CDR2 SYDVKM. The CDR3 is 16 amino acids. The CDR3 nucleotides read TGCGCCAGCAGTTTCGGTGGTGCCTCCGGGAGGAAAGAGCAGTACTTC. It is translated as CASSFGGASGRKEQYF.

The chain carries TRBV19 and TRBJ2-7, with D hard to call. The germline V gene encodes CDR1 LNHDA and CDR2 SQIVND (reference sequence). The CDR3 is 14 residues long. V dropped 5 bases and J dropped 0 bases, with 11 bases sitting between them. DNA for the CDR3: TGTGCCAGTAGTTCCTACACGGACTCCTACGAGCAGTACTTC. It translates to CASSSYTDSYEQYF. Using reference TRBV19 and TRBJ2-7 for the parts outside the CDR3, the full variable domain is DGGITQSPKYLFRKEGQNVTLSCEQNLNHDAMYWYRQDPGQGLRLIYYSQIVNDFQKGDIAEGYSVSREKKESFPLTVTSAQKNPTAFYLCASSSYTDSYEQYFGPGTRLTVT.

This clonotype has just a few counts. CDR3 loop: CASRQGGTTDTQYF. CDR3 coding DNA: TGTGCCAGCAGGCAGGGAGGCACCACAGATACGCAGTATTTT. The V gene is TRBV2, the J gene TRBJ2-3, with a weak D call TRBD2 (6 bases). Trimming left V 6 bases short and J 2 bases short, with 12 bases between. Germline V lookup: CDR1 SNHLY, CDR2 FYNNEI. CDR3 size: 14 residues.

The rearrangement joins TRBV11-2 to TRBJ2-7; possibly TRBD1 for D (6 bases). Germline V CDR1 and CDR2: SGHAT, FQNNGV. Trimming shortened V by 6 bases and J by 7 bases, and 25 bases separated the two germline ends. The CDR3 runs 16 residues. The CDR3 loop is CASRHSRGPGPWEQYF. The DNA of the CDR3 is TGTGCCAGCAGACACTCCAGGGGTCCCGGCCCGTGGGAGCAGTACTTC. The full variable domain, in which reference TRBV11-2 and TRBJ2-7 provide the parts outside the CDR3, is EAGVAQSPRYKIIEKRQSVAFWCNPISGHATLYWYQQILGQGPKLLIQFQNNGVVDDSQLPKDRFSAERLKGVDSTLKIQPAKLEDSAVYLCASRHSRGPGPWEQYFGPGTRLTVT.

This clonotype was seen a few times. This chain joins TRBV28 and TRBJ1-6; 8 bases are shared with TRBD1. Per germline, CDR1 MDHEN and CDR2 SYDVKM. The J segment lost 7 bases and the V segment lost 5 bases, leaving 7 bases of the junction unmatched. The CDR3 totals 15 residues. CDR3 protein: CASSPRQGQNSPLHF. CDR3 nucleotide sequence: TGTGCCAGCAGTCCGAGACAGGGGCAGAATTCACCCCTCCACTTT.

The table lists this clonotype with a few counts. V gene TRBV5-1 combines with J gene TRBJ2-5, with D perhaps being TRBD1 or TRBD2 (5 bases each). This CDR3 contains 15 residues. V was clipped by 4 bases and J by 0 bases, with 13 bases between them. Germline values: CDR1 SGHRS, CDR2 YFSETQ. CDR3 amino acids: CASSPGTYHQETQYF. DNA for the CDR3: TGCGCCAGCAGCCCCGGGACCTACCACCAAGAGACCCAGTACTTC.

This clonotype was found a few times. CDR3 residues: CASSQVGAGSSYEQYF. The CDR3 DNA follows: TGCGCCAGCAGCCAAGTGGGTGCGGGAAGCTCCTACGAGCAGTACTTC. The chain has TRBV4-1 and TRBJ2-7, with TRBD2 as a possible D gene (6 bases). This CDR3 is built from 16 residues. Trimming left V 1 base short and J 0 bases short, with 13 bases between. Germline V gene lookup returns CDR1 MGHRA and CDR2 YSYEKL.

A few counts support this clonotype. The chain employs TRBV27 and TRBJ2-7; tentatively, D is TRBD2 (6 bases). Trimming stripped 5 bases from V and 5 bases from J, with 19 bases between. The germline V gene encodes CDR1 MNHEY and CDR2 SMNVEV (reference sequence). CDR3 size: 15 residues. The CDR3 loop is CASSPAYPRGDEQYF. The DNA for the CDR3 is TGTGCCAGCAGTCCGGCATACCCGCGGGGTGACGAGCAGTACTTC.

V is TRBV7-9 and J is TRBJ2-7; the D gene could be TRBD1 or TRBD2 (5 bases each). Germline loops: CDR1 SEHNR, CDR2 FQNEAQ (reference sequence). The CDR3 is 21 residues long. With 5 bases removed from V and 7 bases from J, the gap between germline ends came to 39 bases. The chain's CDR3 is CASSPISGTDNQPHTPGEQYF. The CDR3 bases are TGTGCCAGCAGCCCTATCTCCGGGACGGATAATCAGCCCCACACGCCTGGGGAGCAGTACTTC.

The chain uses TRBV13 and TRBJ2-5, with TRBD1 matching 10 bases. The V segment lost 4 bases and the J segment 4 bases; nucleotides outside the gene matches: 6. The CDR3 consists of 15 residues. Looked up from germline, CDR1 is PRHDT and CDR2 is FYEKMQ (reference sequence). The CDR3 coding sequence is TGTGCCAGCAGCTCGGGGACAGGGGTCGGAGAGACCCAGTACTTC. This gives the protein CASSSGTGVGETQYF.

V usage is TRBV10-3 and J usage is TRBJ2-7, with a weak D call TRBD1 (5 bases). Germline V gives CDR1 ENHRY, CDR2 SYGVKD. This CDR3 has 14 residues. Trimming shortened V by 0 bases and J by 5 bases, and 11 bases separated the two germline ends. The CDR3 reads CAISESKGRNEQYF. The CDR3 DNA sequence: TGTGCCATCAGTGAGTCGAAGGGGCGGAACGAGCAGTACTTC.

This rearrangement joins TRBV2 to TRBJ1-5; TRBD1 aligns across 7 bases. The CDR3 is 15 residues long. Germline assignment: CDR1 SNHLY and CDR2 FYNNEI. Germline trimming cut 3 bases from V and 2 bases from J; bases unmatched to any gene: 4. For the CDR3, the DNA is TGTGCCAGCAGTGACGCGACAGGGCGCAATCAGCCCCAGCATTTT. This encodes CASSDATGRNQPQHF.

About this clonotype itself: A much larger clone is a single base away; this may be a read error. The rearrangement links TRBV19 to TRBJ1-5; D gene uncertain. The CDR3 sequence is 11 residues long. V lost 8 bases and J lost 11, with 13 bases in between. Looked up from germline, CDR1 is LNHDA and CDR2 is SQIVND (reference sequence). The CDR3 region is CASGWVGTQHF. The CDR3 nucleotides are TGTGCCAGTGGTTGGGTGGGGACCCAGCATTTT.

This clonotype was counted a few times. The gene calls are TRBV3-1 and TRBJ1-5; 7 nucleotides agree with TRBD1. V lost 3 bases, J lost 6 bases, and 5 bases stayed unmatched. Looked up from germline, CDR1 is LGHDT and CDR2 is YNNKEL (reference sequence). This CDR3 spans 14 amino acids. The CDR3 DNA follows: TGTGCCAGCAGCCATCCTACAGGGGCTCAGCCCCAGCATTTT. Translating gives CASSHPTGAQPQHF. The variable domain in full, completed from reference TRBV3-1 and TRBJ1-5, reads DTAVSQTPKYLVTQMGNDKSIKCEQNLGHDTMYWYKQDSKKFLKIMFSYNNKELIINETVPNRFSPKSPDKAHLNLHINSLELGDSAVYFCASSHPTGAQPQHFGDGTRLSIL.

Regarding this clonotype: A much larger clonotype is one base distant, so this may be a read error. CDR3 in DNA: TGTGCCAGCAGTGAGGTCAGGGGCTGGGATGAAGAACTGTTTTTT. Amino acids: CASSEVRGWDEELFF. This chain links TRBV25-1 with TRBJ1-4; perhaps TRBD1 as D (6 bases). Per the germline V gene, CDR1 is MGHDK and CDR2 is SYGVNS. The CDR3 consists of 15 residues.

The chain has TRBV10-3 and TRBJ2-7; D may match TRBD1 or TRBD2 (7 bases each). Trimming removed 10 bases at V and 2 bases at J, with 21 bases between. This CDR3 region has 15 residues. Germline CDR1 reads ENHRY; CDR2 reads SYGVKD. CDR3 sequence reads: CASRQGGTVPYEQYF. As DNA, the CDR3 is TGTGCCAGCAGGCAGGGGGGGACAGTGCCCTACGAGCAGTACTTC.

Concerning this clonotype: This sequence may be a read error, since a much larger clone differs from it by one base. The chain recombines TRBV29-1 with TRBJ2-7, with a tentative D call TRBD2 (7 bases). Germline V gene lookup returns CDR1 SQVTM and CDR2 ANQGSEA. V was cut by 7 bases and J by 0 bases, with 22 bases left in between. The CDR3 length is 16 residues. The CDR3 DNA reads TGCAGCGCCGTTAGGGGGGGGAATACAGGCTCCTACGAGCAGTACTTC. This sequence encodes CSAVRGGNTGSYEQYF.